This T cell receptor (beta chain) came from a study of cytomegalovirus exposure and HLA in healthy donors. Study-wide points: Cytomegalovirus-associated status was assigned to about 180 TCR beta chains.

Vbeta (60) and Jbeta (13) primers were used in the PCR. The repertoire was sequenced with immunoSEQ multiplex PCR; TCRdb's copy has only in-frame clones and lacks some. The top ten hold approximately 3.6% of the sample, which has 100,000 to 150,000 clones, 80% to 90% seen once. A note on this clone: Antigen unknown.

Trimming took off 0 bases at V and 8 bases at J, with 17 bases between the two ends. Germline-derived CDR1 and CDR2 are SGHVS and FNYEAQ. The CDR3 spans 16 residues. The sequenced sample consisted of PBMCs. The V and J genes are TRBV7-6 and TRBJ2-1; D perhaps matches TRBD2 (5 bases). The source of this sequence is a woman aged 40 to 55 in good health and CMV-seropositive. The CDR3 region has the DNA TGTGCCAGCAGCTTAGCCCTGGGAGAAAGCGTGGATGAGCAGTTCTTC. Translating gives CASSLALGESVDEQFF.